This T cell receptor (beta chain) was sequenced during a study of T cells in Graves' hyperthyroidism and ophthalmopathy. Study-wide context: Peripheral blood draws took place at initial diagnosis, ahead of any treatment. Study-wide findings and caveats: The blood repertoire included most of the expanded thyroid clonotypes above 0.001.

This clonotype was found many times. Its antigen is not identified. V lost 5 bases and J 0 bases, leaving 15 bases between the germline ends. The germline V gene has CDR1 SGHDT and CDR2 YYEEEE. This CDR3 has 15 residues. Researchers took RNA transcripts and amplified the TCR beta CDR3 regions from them. First-round RT-PCR targeting the TCR CDR3 was performed with the HTBI primer set. TCRdb independently ran MiXCR on the multiplex PCR reads; one entry per CDR3 protein. This table holds roughly 420,000 distinct CDR3 sequences, approximately 14% found once. The clonotype originates from a woman aged 18 to 35 with Graves' hyperthyroidism. Input material: blood. The chain uses TRBV5-6 and TRBJ2-7, with D possibly being TRBD1 (5 bases). The CDR3 here is CASSWTNWDSYEQYF. The CDR3 DNA follows: TGTGCCAGCAGTTGGACAAACTGGGACTCCTACGAGCAGTACTTC.